Below, one TCR beta chain is given with its context. Trimming shortened V by 4 bases and J by 5 bases, and 15 bases separated the two germline ends. Germline CDR1 SGHRS, CDR2 YFSETQ. The CDR3 spans 14 residues. This specimen comes from a study of T cell changes during pregnancy in multiple sclerosis. Sequencing was performed with immunoSEQ multiplex PCR; in TCRdb, only in-frame clones are kept and a portion is missing. The sample shows 68,000 or so clones, just over 90% of them seen only once. V usage is TRBV5-1 and J usage is TRBJ2-5, with D possibly being TRBD2 (6 bases). The sequencing here drew on peripheral blood, taken in the second trimester of pregnancy. The sequence was collected from a female donor in good health, enrolled as a control in a pregnancy study. CDR3 sequence reads: CASSGGGSQETQYF. The CDR3 region has the DNA TGCGCCAGCAGCGGGGGAGGCAGCCAGGAGACCCAGTACTTC.